This T cell receptor (beta chain) was recorded in a study of blood T cell repertoires in COVID-19. Sequenced by immunoSEQ multiplex PCR; TCRdb stores in-frame clones only, minus some. The table has about 98,000 clones, 84% seen once. Germline V lookup: CDR1 SGHNT, CDR2 YENEEA. Trimming at V came to 5 bases and at J to 3 bases, leaving 5 bases not matched to a gene. The length of the CDR3 is 14 residues. The V and J genes are TRBV11-3 and TRBJ1-1; 8 positions agree with TRBD1. The TCR sequence derives from a human donor in a cohort sampled during active COVID-19. The sample was peripheral blood. CDR3 DNA sequence: TGTGCCAGCAGCCGTGGGACAGGCTACACTGAAGCTTTCTTT. It codes for CASSRGTGYTEAFF. Based on the CDR3 plus reference TRBV11-3 and TRBJ1-1, the full variable domain is EAGVVQSPRYKIIEKKQPVAFWCNPISGHNTLYWYLQNLGQGPELLIRYENEEAVDDSQLPKDRFSAERLKGVDSTLKIQPAELGDSAVYLCASSRGTGYTEAFFGQGTRLTVV.